This is a list of T cell receptor beta chains from one sample in a study of T cell responses to AZD1222 COVID-19 vaccine. TCRdb keeps only in-frame clones here, not all; method: immunoSEQ multiplex PCR. The sample has some 87,000 clones; around nine tenths are singletons. Sequencing was performed on peripheral blood, taken on day 0 of MenACWY control vaccination. The receptors stem from an adult in good health. Each CDR3 is given with its conserved first and last residue. Fields, in order: clone size, J gene, V gene, D gene, CDR3 DNA, CDR3 protein. The D gene is left open where the match is weak. Size tells how often a clone was seen (once, few, many) or the class of an expanded clone, and some rows leave it out.

once,TRBJ2-6,TRBV29-1,TRBD2,TGCAGCGTTGCTAGCGGGAGGACGGGGGCCAACGTCCTGACTTTC,CSVASGRTGANVLTF
NA,TRBJ2-2,TRBV27,TRBD1,TGTGCCAGCAGCCCCGGGACAGTCGCGAACACCGGGGAGCTGTTTTTT,CASSPGTVANTGELFF
once,TRBJ2-7,TRBV28,TRBD1,TGTGCCAGCACCTCCGGGACAGGGGACTATGAGCAGTACTTC,CASTSGTGDYEQYF
NA,TRBJ2-6,TRBV6-5,NA,TGTGCCAGCGCCAGACAGCTCTCTGGGGCCAACGTCCTGACTTTC,CASARQLSGANVLTF
NA,TRBJ1-5,TRBV15,NA,TGTGCCACCAGCAAAACCCCCGACAGTGATCAGCCCCAGCATTTT,CATSKTPDSDQPQHF
NA,TRBJ1-1,TRBV15,NA,TGTGCCACCAGCAGAGATCTTAAGGAGAACACTGAAGCTTTCTTT,CATSRDLKENTEAFF
NA,TRBJ1-4,TRBV10-3,NA,TGTGCCATCAGTGAGCTCCGGGAGGGTGAAAAACTGTTTTTT,CAISELREGEKLFF
NA,TRBJ2-7,TRBV18,NA,TGTGCCAGCTCACCACATCCGCGCTACGAGCAGTACTTC,CASSPHPRYEQYF
NA,TRBJ1-1,TRBV15,NA,TGTGCCACCAGCAGAGATCCACGGATCACTGAAGCTTTCTTT,CATSRDPRITEAFF
NA,TRBJ1-1,TRBV3-1/TRBV3-2,NA,TGTGCCAGCAGCCACTCAAGGGGGGGCACTGAAGCTTTCTTT,CASSHSRGGTEAFF
NA,TRBJ2-7,TRBV24-1,TRBD1,TGTGCCACCAGTGACCGACAGGGTTACGAGCAGTACTTC,CATSDRQGYEQYF
NA,TRBJ2-5,TRBV3-1/TRBV3-2,NA,TGTGCCAGCAGCCCCGATACAGTCCAAGAGACCCAGTACTTC,CASSPDTVQETQYF
NA,TRBJ1-1,TRBV19,NA,TGTGCCAGTAGTTCGCAGGAGGCTGGTACTGAAGCTTTCTTT,CASSSQEAGTEAFF
NA,TRBJ1-2,TRBV4-3,NA,TGCGCCAGCAGCCAAGTCGGGGGGCTGGGCTACACCTTC,CASSQVGGLGYTF
NA,TRBJ1-5,TRBV28,NA,TGTGCCAGCAGCCCCCCCGGCGGGGGTGGGCAGCCCCAGCATTTT,CASSPPGGGGQPQHF
once,TRBJ1-5,TRBV6-2/TRBV6-3,TRBD1,TGTGCCAGCAGTCCAACCTGGACAGGGGCCAATCAGCCCCAGCATTTT,CASSPTWTGANQPQHF
NA,TRBJ1-1,TRBV4-2,NA,TGTGCCAGCAGCCAAGGCGGGGGGCGCCGGACTGAAGCTTTCTTT,CASSQGGGRRTEAFF
NA,TRBJ1-1,TRBV5-1,NA,TGCGCCAGCAGCTTGGGTAGGACGGTGAACACTGAAGCTTTCTTT,CASSLGRTVNTEAFF
NA,TRBJ1-3,TRBV6-5,NA,TGTGCCAGCAGTTACACCGGAAACACCATATATTTT,CASSYTGNTIYF
NA,TRBJ2-1,TRBV7-9,NA,TGTGCCAGCAGCTTAGCAGCGACCAAGGTCCATGAGCAGTTCTTC,CASSLAATKVHEQFF
NA,TRBJ2-5,TRBV11-1,NA,TGTGCCAGCAGCTTACCCCTCCAAGAGACCCAGTACTTC,CASSLPLQETQYF
NA,TRBJ1-2,TRBV19,NA,TGTGCCAGCCAGACAGCTAACTATGGCTACACCTTC,CASQTANYGYTF
NA,TRBJ1-2,TRBV5-1,NA,TGCGCCAGCAGCTTGGCAGCGGGGACTCCTGGCTACACCTTC,CASSLAAGTPGYTF
NA,TRBJ1-1,TRBV16,NA,TGTGCCAGCAGCCAATTGGTGGACACTGAAGCTTTCTTT,CASSQLVDTEAFF
NA,TRBJ1-5,TRBV28,NA,TGTGCCAGCAGTTTAGAACAGGGTTTGGCTCAGCCCCAGCATTTT,CASSLEQGLAQPQHF
few,TRBJ2-5,TRBV7-9,NA,TGTGCCAGCAGTACCCCAGGGACGGAGACCCAGTACTTC,CASSTPGTETQYF
NA,TRBJ1-1,TRBV7-9,NA,TGTGCCAGCAGCTCAGAGGACAGCCTGAACACTGAAGCTTTCTTT,CASSSEDSLNTEAFF
NA,TRBJ2-7,TRBV5-5,TRBD1,TGTGCCAGCAGCTTGGCCAGGGGACAGGGGCTTGGCGAGCAGTACTTC,CASSLARGQGLGEQYF
NA,TRBJ1-1,TRBV21-1,NA,TGTGCCAGCAGCAAAGGGGGGGCCCCCTGGGGTGCGAACACTGAAGCTTTCTTT,CASSKGGAPWGANTEAFF
NA,TRBJ1-6,TRBV12-3/TRBV12-4,NA,TGTGCCAGCAGCCCTACTCCGGGAACCCTCCACTTT,CASSPTPGTLHF
NA,TRBJ1-1,TRBV11-2,NA,TGTGCCAGCAGCCCACAGGGCACTGAAGCTTTCTTT,CASSPQGTEAFF
NA,TRBJ1-2,TRBV28,NA,TGTGCCAGCAGTCCTACAGGGATGTGGGGCTATGGCTACACCTTC,CASSPTGMWGYGYTF
NA,TRBJ1-1,TRBV11-2,TRBD1,TGTGCCAGCAGCCATGGACAGGGTGAAACTGAAGCTTTCTTT,CASSHGQGETEAFF
NA,TRBJ1-3,TRBV7-6,NA,TGTGCCAGCAGCCTAGAGGGGTTTTCTGGAAACACCATATATTTT,CASSLEGFSGNTIYF
NA,TRBJ1-1,TRBV29-1,NA,TGCAGCGTGAGAGTGGGAGGACAGAACACTGAAGCTTTCTTT,CSVRVGGQNTEAFF
NA,TRBJ2-4,TRBV27,NA,TGTGCCAGCAGTTTATCCGGCAGCTTAGCCAAAAACATTCAGTACTTC,CASSLSGSLAKNIQYF
NA,TRBJ2-7,TRBV28,TRBD2,TGTGCCACCCTCGAAGGACTAGCAAATATCAGGAGCTCCTACGAGCAGTACTTC,CATLEGLANIRSSYEQYF
NA,TRBJ2-6,TRBV9,NA,TGTGCCAGCAGCGAGGGCATGTCCTATGGGGCCAACGTCCTGACTTTC,CASSEGMSYGANVLTF
NA,TRBJ2-2,TRBV19,TRBD1,TGTGCCAGTACTACGGGGACAGAGAACACCGGGGAGCTGTTTTTT,CASTTGTENTGELFF
NA,TRBJ1-5,TRBV4-2,NA,TGTGCCAGCAGCGCAGGGGATAGTTATCAGCCCCAGCATTTT,CASSAGDSYQPQHF
NA,TRBJ2-2,TRBV28,TRBD2,TGTGCCAGCAGTGGGTCGAGATTGGCGGGAGGATACACCGGGGAGCTGTTTTTT,CASSGSRLAGGYTGELFF
NA,TRBJ2-1,TRBV11-3,TRBD2,TGTGCCAGCAGCTTAGACGGGGGAGGGCCTCGGGATGAGCAGTTCTTC,CASSLDGGGPRDEQFF
NA,TRBJ2-7,TRBV5-6,TRBD1,TGTGCCAGCAACATATACGACAGGGTCGGGGAGCAGTACTTC,CASNIYDRVGEQYF
NA,TRBJ2-6,TRBV5-1,NA,TGCGCCAGCAGCCCTTCAGGGGCCAACGTCCTGACTTTC,CASSPSGANVLTF
NA,TRBJ1-1,TRBV29-1,TRBD1,TGCAGCGGCGGACAGGGGTTGAACACTGAAGCTTTCTTT,CSGGQGLNTEAFF
NA,TRBJ1-3,TRBV7-6,NA,TGTGCCAGCAGCGCCGGGACGATCTCTGGAAACACCATATATTTT,CASSAGTISGNTIYF
NA,TRBJ2-7,TRBV4-2,NA,TGTGCCAGCAGTCGCGACATTCCCTACGAGCAGTACTTC,CASSRDIPYEQYF
NA,TRBJ1-1,TRBV5-5,TRBD1,TGTGCCAGCAGCTTGGGTCCCGGACAGGGGTCGATGAACACTGAAGCTTTCTTT,CASSLGPGQGSMNTEAFF
NA,TRBJ1-2,TRBV19,NA,TGTGCCAGCTCGGCGGCTAACTATGGCTACACCTTC,CASSAANYGYTF
NA,TRBJ1-6,TRBV6-5,NA,TGTGCCAGCAGTTACATTGATCAGGGGAATTCACCCCTCCACTTT,CASSYIDQGNSPLHF